The 7 T cell receptor beta chains below all came from one sample that was sequenced in a study of shared clonotypes between healthy human individuals. Generated by immunoSEQ multiplex PCR, the TCRdb table keeps only in-frame clones and is missing some. The table includes around 2.5 million clones, roughly 93% detected once. The sequenced sample was naive CD4+ T cells from PBMCs. This sample's subset: CD45RA+ positively selected. The receptors shown here come from a man aged 18 to 29 in good health. Some clones in this sample may be carry-over from other donors' samples.

A note on this clone: The sample carries other DNA sequences with the same CDR3. The chain has TRBV6-5 and TRBJ1-2; D is unclear. CDR1 and CDR2 from the germline V gene are MNHEY and SVGAGI. The ends were cut back, 0 bases at V and 2 bases at J, with 4 bases in the middle. There are 13 residues in the CDR3. In DNA form, the CDR3 reads TGTGCCAGCAGTTACTCGCGCAACTATGGCTACACCTTC. Protein sequence: CASSYSRNYGYTF.

The V and J genes are TRBV7-9 and TRBJ1-2; the D is unclear. This CDR3 contains 13 residues. V gave up 3 bases and J gave up 8 bases, with 13 bases separating them. Germline lookup yields CDR1 SEHNR and CDR2 FQNEAQ (reference sequence). CDR3 loop: CASSLGSWVGYTF. In DNA, the CDR3 is TGTGCCAGCAGCTTGGGCAGTTGGGTCGGCTACACCTTC. Filled out from reference TRBV7-9 and TRBJ1-2, the complete variable domain reads DTGVSQNPRHKITKRGQNVTFRCDPISEHNRLYWYRQTLGQGPEFLTYFQNEAQLEKSRLLSDRFSAERPKGSFSTLEIQRTEQGDSAMYLCASSLGSWVGYTFGSGTRLTVV.

This rearrangement joins TRBV28 to TRBJ2-7; D is undetermined. With 1 base removed from V and 1 base from J, the gap between germline ends came to 8 bases. CDR1 is MDHEN and CDR2 is SYDVKM in the germline V gene. The CDR3 is 14 amino acids. This CDR3 is CASSLYPGSYEQYF. CDR3 in DNA: TGTGCCAGCAGTTTATATCCAGGTTCCTACGAGCAGTACTTC.

This clone was seen only once. The V gene is TRBV18, the J gene TRBJ2-5; 7 bases are shared with TRBD2. Germline assignment: CDR1 KGHSH and CDR2 LQKENI. V shed 5 bases, J shed 4 bases, and the junction held 4 bases outside the gene matches. This CDR3 has 13 amino acids. The CDR3, as DNA: TGTGCCAGCTCAGTCGTAGCGGGAGAGACCCAGTACTTC. Encoded protein: CASSVVAGETQYF.

This clone occurred once. DNA for the CDR3: TGTGCCAGCAGCTTTGTAACAGGAAACACCGGGGAGCTGTTTTTT. It yields the protein CASSFVTGNTGELFF. The chain joins TRBV5-8 to TRBJ2-2, with D maybe TRBD1 (5 bases). V dropped 2 bases and J dropped 2 bases, with 10 bases sitting between them. This CDR3 comprises 15 residues. The germline V gene encodes CDR1 SGHTS and CDR2 YDEGEE.

This clone was seen just once. The chain joins TRBV5-1 to TRBJ2-1, with TRBD1 as a possible D gene (7 bases). CDR3 length: 16 residues. Trimming cost V 4 bases and J 12 bases, with 26 bases left between them. CDR1 is SGHRS and CDR2 is YFSETQ in the germline V gene. The CDR3 reads CASSTTDRSGAHGQFF. Written as DNA, the CDR3 is TGCGCCAGCAGCACCACGGACAGGTCGGGGGCCCATGGGCAGTTCTTC.

This clone is a singleton in its sample. The chain uses TRBV11-2 and TRBJ2-1; TRBD2 matches at 7 bases. The germline CDR1 and CDR2 sequences are SGHAT and FQNNGV. With V trimmed by 5 bases and J by 0 bases, 10 bases remained unmatched. The CDR3 length is 17 residues. CDR3 bases: TGTGCCAGCAGCCTTAGATGGCTAGCGGACTCCTACAATGAGCAGTTCTTC. Translation: CASSLRWLADSYNEQFF.